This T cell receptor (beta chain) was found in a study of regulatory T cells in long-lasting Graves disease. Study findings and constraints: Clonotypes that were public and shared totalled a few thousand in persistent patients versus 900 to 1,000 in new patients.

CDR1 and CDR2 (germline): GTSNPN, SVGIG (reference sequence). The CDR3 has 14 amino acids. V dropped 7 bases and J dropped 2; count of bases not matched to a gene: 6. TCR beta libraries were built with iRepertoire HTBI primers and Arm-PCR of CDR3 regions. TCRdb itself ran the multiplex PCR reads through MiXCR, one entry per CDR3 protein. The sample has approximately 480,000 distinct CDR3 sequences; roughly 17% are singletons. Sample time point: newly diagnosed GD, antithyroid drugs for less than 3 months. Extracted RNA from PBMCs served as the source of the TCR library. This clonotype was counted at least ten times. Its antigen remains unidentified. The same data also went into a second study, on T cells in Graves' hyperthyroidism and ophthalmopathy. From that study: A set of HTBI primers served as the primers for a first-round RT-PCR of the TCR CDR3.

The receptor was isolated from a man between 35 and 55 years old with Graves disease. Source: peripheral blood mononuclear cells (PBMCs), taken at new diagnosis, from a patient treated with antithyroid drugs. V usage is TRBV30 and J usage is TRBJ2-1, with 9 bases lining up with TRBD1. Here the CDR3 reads CASAGTGPYNEQFF. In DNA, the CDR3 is TGTGCCTCAGCCGGGACAGGGCCCTACAATGAGCAGTTCTTC.